The T cell receptor beta chain under discussion was sequenced for a study of CD8 T cells in ankylosing spondylitis. The CDR3 runs 12 residues. Deletions cut 5 bases from V and 7 bases from J, with 11 bases between. In germline, CDR1 is SGHTA, CDR2 FQGTGA. This clonotype was seen ten or more times. TCRdb ran MiXCR on the 5' RACE reads and lists one entry per CDR3 protein. Counted here are under 150,000 distinct CDR3 sequences, about an eighth occurring once; the ten biggest clones make up about 4%. The rearrangement uses TRBV7-3 and TRBJ1-1; a possible D gene is TRBD1 (6 bases). Input material: blood, either unsorted or a sorted T cell fraction (not recorded which). This TCR was recovered from a female donor with ankylosing spondylitis or in good health (not recorded which). Here the CDR3 DNA reads TGTGCCAGCAGCCGAGGGGACATTGAAGCTTTCTTT. Translated: CASSRGDIEAFF.